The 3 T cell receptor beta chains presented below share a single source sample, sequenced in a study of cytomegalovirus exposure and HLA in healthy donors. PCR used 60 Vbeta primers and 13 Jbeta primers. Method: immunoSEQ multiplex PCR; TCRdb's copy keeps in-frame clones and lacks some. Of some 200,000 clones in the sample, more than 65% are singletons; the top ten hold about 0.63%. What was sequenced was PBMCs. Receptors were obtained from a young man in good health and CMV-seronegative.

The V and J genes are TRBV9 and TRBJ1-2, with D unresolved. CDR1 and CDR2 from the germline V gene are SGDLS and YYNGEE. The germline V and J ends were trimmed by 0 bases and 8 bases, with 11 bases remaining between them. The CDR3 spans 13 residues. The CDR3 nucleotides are TGTGCCAGCAGCGTAGGGGGAGGAAAAGGCTACACCTTC. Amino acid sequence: CASSVGGGKGYTF.

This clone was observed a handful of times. CDR3 in DNA: TGTGCCAGCAGCAGATCAGGGGCCAAACCTCCTGACGAGCAGTACTTC. Its translation is CASSRSGAKPPDEQYF. The chain recombines TRBV25-1 with TRBJ2-7, with a weak D call TRBD1 (6 bases). Germline V gene data show CDR1 as MGHDK and CDR2 as SYGVNS. V lost 6 bases to trimming and J lost 5 bases, with 23 bases between them. The CDR3 spans 16 residues.

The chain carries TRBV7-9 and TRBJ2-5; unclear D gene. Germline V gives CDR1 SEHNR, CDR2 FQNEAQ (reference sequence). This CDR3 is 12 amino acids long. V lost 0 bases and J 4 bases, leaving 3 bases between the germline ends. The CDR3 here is CASSLALETQYF. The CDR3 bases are TGTGCCAGCAGCTTAGCCCTAGAGACCCAGTACTTC.